This section outlines one TCR beta chain sequence together with its context. Participants spanned ages about 18 to 90 years and resided in some 22 US areas. The V segment lost 6 bases and the J segment 6 bases; nucleotides outside the gene matches: 14. CDR3 length: 16 residues. Germline CDR1 reads SEHNR; CDR2 reads FQNEAQ (reference sequence). The data belong to a study of blood T cell repertoires in COVID-19. Turning to the study itself: The origin of the acute and convalescent COVID-19 samples was the United States, Italy and Spain.

TCRdb keeps only in-frame clones here, not all; method: immunoSEQ multiplex PCR. This table holds around 300,000 clones, approximately 91% found once. Sequenced: PBMCs or T cells enriched from blood (not recorded which). The sequence came from a woman aged 40 to 50 who had recovered from COVID-19. The chain uses TRBV7-9 and TRBJ1-1, with 9 nucleotides matching TRBD1. This CDR3 is CASSQGDRARLAEAFF. The CDR3, as DNA: TGTGCCAGCAGTCAAGGGGACAGGGCTAGGCTGGCTGAAGCTTTCTTT.